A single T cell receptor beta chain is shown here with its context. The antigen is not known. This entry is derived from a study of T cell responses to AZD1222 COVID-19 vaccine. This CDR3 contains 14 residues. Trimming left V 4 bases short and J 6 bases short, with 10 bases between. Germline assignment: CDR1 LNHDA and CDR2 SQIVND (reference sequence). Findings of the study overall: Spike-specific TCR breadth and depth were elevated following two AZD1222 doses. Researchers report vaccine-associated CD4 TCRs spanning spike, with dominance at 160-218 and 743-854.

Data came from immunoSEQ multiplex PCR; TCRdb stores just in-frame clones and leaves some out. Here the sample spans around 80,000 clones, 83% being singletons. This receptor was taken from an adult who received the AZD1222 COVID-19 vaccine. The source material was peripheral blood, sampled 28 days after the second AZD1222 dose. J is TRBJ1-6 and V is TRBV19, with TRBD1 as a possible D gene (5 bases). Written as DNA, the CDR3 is TGTGCCAGTAGTAGGGGACTACCTAATTCACCCCTCCACTTT. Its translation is CASSRGLPNSPLHF.